One sample yielded the 9 T cell receptor beta chains listed below, sequenced in a study of shared clonotypes between healthy human individuals. Profiled with immunoSEQ multiplex PCR; TCRdb holds only in-frame clones, not every one. Among about 480,000 clones listed, about 79% were seen once. Specimen: PBMCs. The receptor set was obtained from a woman in her forties in good health. Some clones in this sample may be carry-over from other donors' samples.

This clone appeared a single time. The CDR3: CASSPTEGRNYEQYF. The CDR3 coding sequence is TGTGCCAGCAGTCCCACTGAAGGCAGGAATTACGAGCAGTACTTC. The rearrangement links TRBV6-5 to TRBJ2-7; no reliable D call. V lost 5 bases and J 4 bases, leaving 18 bases between the germline ends. The CDR3 covers 15 residues. Germline CDR1 reads MNHEY; CDR2 reads SVGAGI.

The chain links TRBV19 to TRBJ2-2; no clear D. Trimming took off 2 bases at V and 6 bases at J, with 7 bases between the two ends. The CDR3 contains 13 residues. Germline V gene sequence: CDR1 LNHDA, CDR2 SQIVND (reference sequence). The CDR3 is CASSIRAPGELFF. CDR3 DNA: TGTGCCAGTAGTATACGGGCTCCCGGGGAGCTGTTTTTT.

On this clone itself: Other nucleotide sequences in the sample specify the same CDR3. The chain recombines TRBV28 with TRBJ2-3, with 9 bases that match TRBD2. The length of the CDR3 is 16 residues. With V trimmed by 4 bases and J by 2 bases, 7 bases remained unmatched. Per the germline V gene, CDR1 is MDHEN and CDR2 is SYDVKM. This chain's CDR3 is CASSSSSGTSTDTQYF. The CDR3 DNA follows: TGTGCCAGCAGTTCATCTAGCGGGACTTCCACAGATACGCAGTATTTT.

This chain joins TRBV19 and TRBJ1-3; D is unresolved. The ends were cut back, 3 bases at V and 3 bases at J, with 9 bases in the middle. CDR1 LNHDA and CDR2 SQIVND come from the germline V gene (reference sequence). This CDR3 has 14 residues. Written as DNA, the CDR3 is TGTGCCAGTAGTATCCCCAGGAGTGGAAACACCATATATTTT. It yields the protein CASSIPRSGNTIYF.

This chain uses TRBV11-2 with TRBJ2-7; TRBD1 matches at 8 bases. The CDR3 contains 14 residues. V lost 5 bases, J lost 3 bases, and 6 bases stayed unmatched. Germline V gene lookup returns CDR1 SGHAT and CDR2 FQNNGV. DNA of the CDR3: TGTGCCAGCAGCCCCCGGACAGGGCTCTACGAGCAGTACTTC. It encodes CASSPRTGLYEQYF.

The rearrangement joins TRBV28 to TRBJ2-3; 12 bases are shared with TRBD1. After removal of 7 bases from V and 6 bases from J, the junction contained 11 bases not matched to a gene. The V gene's germline CDR1 is MDHEN and CDR2 SYDVKM. CDR3 length: 16 residues. The CDR3 protein is CASTMLGTGGMDTQYF. In DNA, the CDR3 is TGTGCCAGCACGATGCTGGGGACAGGGGGCATGGATACGCAGTATTTT.

The rearrangement links TRBV5-4 to TRBJ2-1, with 10 bases that match TRBD2. Germline loops: CDR1 SGHNT, CDR2 YYREEE (reference sequence). V was clipped by 2 bases and J by 6 bases; unmatched bases: 5. The CDR3 spans 15 residues. CDR3 in amino acids: CASSFSPSGGNEQFF. DNA of the CDR3: TGTGCCAGCAGCTTTTCGCCTAGCGGGGGCAATGAGCAGTTCTTC.

This clone was detected once. The V and J genes are TRBV4-2 and TRBJ2-4; 7 nucleotides align to TRBD2. Looked up from germline, CDR1 is LGHNA and CDR2 is YNFKEQ. This CDR3 is built from 14 residues. The J segment lost 5 bases and the V segment lost 3 bases, leaving 4 bases of the junction unmatched. CDR3 amino acids: CASSQSLAENIQYF. As DNA, the CDR3 is TGTGCCAGCAGCCAGTCTCTAGCGGAAAACATTCAGTACTTC.

The chain recombines TRBV2 with TRBJ1-1; TRBD1 agrees at 8 bases. With 11 bases clipped from V and 2 bases from J, the junction kept 7 bases outside the gene matches. The CDR3 runs 13 residues. Germline V gene data show CDR1 as SNHLY and CDR2 as FYNNEI. The CDR3 DNA sequence: TGTGCCTCGACAGGGGTGTTTAACACTGAAGCTTTCTTT. Amino acid sequence: CASTGVFNTEAFF.